This T cell receptor (beta chain) was found in a study of blood T cells in healthy people across ages (dated by TCRdb to the mid-2010s). Concerning the study at large: Template switching captured roughly one uniquely barcoded TCR beta cDNA molecule per two T cells in model experiments. Age-related changes in TCR beta repertoire diversity were measured in the study by deep sequencing normalized with unique cDNA molecular identifiers. Donors were grouped into four age groups: young (average approximately 15 years), middle-aged (39), aged (around 60) and long-lived (about 82). To avoid experimental bias, donors of different ages were randomly spread across the sequencing lanes. Two additional independent replicas of 1 million unique cDNA reads from the same blood draw were analyzed for two donors (one aged 18 to 29 and one aged 80 or older).

This clonotype has only one observation. What this receptor recognizes is not known. No much larger clone is present one base from it, and per-base qualities are unavailable. Evidence from one read is weak. Donors were 30 to 45 systemically healthy Caucasian individuals from Russia aged roughly 6 to 100 years. Each donor gave around 9 milliliters of peripheral blood, collected into EDTA-treated Vacutainer tubes. Ficoll-Paque density-gradient centrifugation was used to isolate PBMCs, with at least 6.5 million obtained per sample. Total RNA was extracted from PBMCs with Trizol reagent, with at least 6 micrograms obtained per sample. Naive CD45RAhigh/CD27high T cell percentages were measured by flow cytometry on a PBMC aliquot from every donor. Summary of the overall study and its limitations: Compared with the aged group, the long-lived group had more naive CD4+ T cells, fewer expanded clones and increased TCR diversity, a pattern suggesting age selection. Estimates of total diversity based on one million sequenced T cells were considered lower bounds and underestimates. As age increased, observed TCR beta diversity per million T cells dropped in a roughly linear way, and a significant reduction was already evident by age roughly 36. Because the CMV infection status of the donors was unknown, age-related changes in expanded clonotypes may potentially have been confounded. Observed TCR beta diversity correlated strongly with the percentage of naive T cells measured by flow cytometry. Because profiling used bulk unsorted PBMCs, naive and antigen-experienced compartments could not be compared conclusively.

Library generation was performed with 5' RACE. The reads were generated on an Illumina HiSeq 2500. A second PCR of roughly 7 to 11 cycles was performed with a sample-barcoded 5' primer and a J-beta primer mix. A template-switch 5' adaptor carrying 12 random nucleotides introduced a unique molecular identifier onto each TCR beta cDNA molecule. Each sample yielded at least 2.5 million CDR3-containing paired-end reads. The Mint cDNA synthesis kit, primed by a TRBC-specific oligonucleotide, was used to synthesize first-strand cDNA from all RNA. After uracil-DNA glycosylase treatment, a first 18-cycle PCR used universal primers M1SS and BC2_uni_R on all cDNA. The original pipeline was this. Normalization of each sample was performed by random selection of 1 million high-quality reads, each carrying a distinct molecular identifier. Reads sharing molecular identifiers were discarded rather than binned into consensus sequences. MiTCR, set to a Q25 quality threshold and the strictest error-elimination algorithm, was used for CDR3 identification, clonotype clustering and error correction. A nonparametric unseen species model with Euler transformation was used to estimate a lower bound on total TCR beta diversity. TCRdb reran the public reads through fastp at Q25 and MiXCR, keeping productive beta chains. Every CDR3 protein is listed once, alongside the most common genes and DNA of its rows. None of the V and J calls come from the authors' own analysis; TCRdb made them. Recorded for this sample are about 1.7 million distinct CDR3 sequences; approximately 28% of them occurred a single time. The ten biggest clones cover more than 6% of the sample.

Specimen: blood. The clonotype originates from a woman aged 25 to 39 in good health.

The bases read TGTGCCAGCACAAGGGGGCGTCTCGAGACCCAGTACTTC. This is translated as CASTRGRLETQYF. In this chain, TRBV2 is recombined with TRBJ2-5, with 7 bases in between that match TRBD1. Including cysteine and phenylalanine, the CDR3 has 13 amino acids. Only CDR3 DNA is held: 39 bases, read in frame from base 1. CDR1 and CDR2 were assigned from the germline V gene as SNHLY and FYNNEI. For this chain, trimming is 7 bases at the V end and 5 bases at the J end, and the number of junction bases without a gene match is 7.